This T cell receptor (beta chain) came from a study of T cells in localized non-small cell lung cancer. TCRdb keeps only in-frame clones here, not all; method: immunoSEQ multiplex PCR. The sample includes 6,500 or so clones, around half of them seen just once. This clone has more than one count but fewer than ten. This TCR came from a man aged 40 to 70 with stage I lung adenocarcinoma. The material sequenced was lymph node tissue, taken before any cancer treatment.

CDR3 sequence: CASSEGGKGTEAFF. The CDR3 DNA sequence: TGTGCCAGCAGTGAAGGGGGGAAGGGGACTGAAGCTTTCTTT. The chain employs TRBV6-1 and TRBJ1-1; D might be TRBD1 (5 bases). The CDR3 is made up of 14 amino acids. The V end lost 1 base, the J end lost 5 bases, and 11 bases lay between the germline ends. Germline-derived CDR1 and CDR2 are MNHNS and SASEGT.